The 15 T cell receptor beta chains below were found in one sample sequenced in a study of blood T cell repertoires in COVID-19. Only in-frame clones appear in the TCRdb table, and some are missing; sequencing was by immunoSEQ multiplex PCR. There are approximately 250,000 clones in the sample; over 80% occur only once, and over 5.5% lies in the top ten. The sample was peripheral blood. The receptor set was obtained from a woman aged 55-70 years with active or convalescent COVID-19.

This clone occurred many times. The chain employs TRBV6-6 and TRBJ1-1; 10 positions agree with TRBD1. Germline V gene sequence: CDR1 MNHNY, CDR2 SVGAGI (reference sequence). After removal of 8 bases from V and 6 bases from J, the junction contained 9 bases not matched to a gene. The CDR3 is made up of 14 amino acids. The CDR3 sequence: CASGKTGGIAEAFF. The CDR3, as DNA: TGTGCCAGCGGGAAGACAGGGGGCATTGCTGAAGCTTTCTTT.

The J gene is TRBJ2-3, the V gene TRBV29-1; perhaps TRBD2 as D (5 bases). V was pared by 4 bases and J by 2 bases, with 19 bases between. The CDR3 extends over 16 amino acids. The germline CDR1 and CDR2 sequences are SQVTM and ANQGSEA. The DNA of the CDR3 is TGCAGCGTTGGGGGTATAGAGCGGCCGCTCACAGATACGCAGTATTTT. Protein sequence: CSVGGIERPLTDTQYF.

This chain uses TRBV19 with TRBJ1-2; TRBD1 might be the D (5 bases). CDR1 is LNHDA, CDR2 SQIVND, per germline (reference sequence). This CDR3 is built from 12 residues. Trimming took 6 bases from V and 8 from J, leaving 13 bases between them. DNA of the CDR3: TGTGCCAGTAGCAATACAGGTTTCGGCTACACCTTC. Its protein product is CASSNTGFGYTF.

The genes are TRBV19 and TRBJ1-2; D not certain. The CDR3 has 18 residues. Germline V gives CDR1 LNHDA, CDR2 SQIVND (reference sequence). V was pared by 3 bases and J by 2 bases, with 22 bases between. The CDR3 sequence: CASSIPSSGRSLNYGYTF. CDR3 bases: TGTGCCAGTAGTATCCCGTCGTCGGGAAGATCCCTAAACTATGGCTACACCTTC.

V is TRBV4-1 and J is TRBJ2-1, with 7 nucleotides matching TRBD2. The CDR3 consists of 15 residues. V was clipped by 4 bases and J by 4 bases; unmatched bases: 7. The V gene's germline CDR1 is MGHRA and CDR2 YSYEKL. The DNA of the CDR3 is TGCGCCAGCAGCCCAGCAGCGGGAAGGTACAATGAGCAGTTCTTC. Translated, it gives CASSPAAGRYNEQFF.

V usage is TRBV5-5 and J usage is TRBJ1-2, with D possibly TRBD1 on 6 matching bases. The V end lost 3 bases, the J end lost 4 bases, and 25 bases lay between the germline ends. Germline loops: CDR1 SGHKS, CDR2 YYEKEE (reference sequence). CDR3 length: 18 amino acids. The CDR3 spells CASSWPEATGPLSYGYTF. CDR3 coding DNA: TGTGCCAGCAGCTGGCCGGAGGCGACAGGTCCCCTTAGCTATGGCTACACCTTC.

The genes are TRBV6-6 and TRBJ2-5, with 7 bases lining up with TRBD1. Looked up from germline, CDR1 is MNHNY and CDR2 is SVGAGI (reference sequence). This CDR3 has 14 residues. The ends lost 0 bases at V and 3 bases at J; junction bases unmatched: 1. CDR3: CASSYSTGKETQYF. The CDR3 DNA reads TGTGCCAGCAGTTACTCGACAGGGAAAGAGACCCAGTACTTC.

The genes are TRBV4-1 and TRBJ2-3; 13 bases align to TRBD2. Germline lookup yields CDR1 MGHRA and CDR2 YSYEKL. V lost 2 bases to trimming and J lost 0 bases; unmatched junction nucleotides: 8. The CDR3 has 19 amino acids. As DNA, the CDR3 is TGCGCCAGCAGCCAACGGACTAGCGGGGGTTCGCTTAGCACAGATACGCAGTATTTT. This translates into CASSQRTSGGSLSTDTQYF.

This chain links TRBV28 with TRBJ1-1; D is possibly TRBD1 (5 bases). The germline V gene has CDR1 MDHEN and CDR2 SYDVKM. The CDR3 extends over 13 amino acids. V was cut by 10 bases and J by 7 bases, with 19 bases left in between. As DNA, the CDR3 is TGTGCCACCGTTGGGCAGGGAGGACGTGAAGCTTTCTTT. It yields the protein CATVGQGGREAFF.

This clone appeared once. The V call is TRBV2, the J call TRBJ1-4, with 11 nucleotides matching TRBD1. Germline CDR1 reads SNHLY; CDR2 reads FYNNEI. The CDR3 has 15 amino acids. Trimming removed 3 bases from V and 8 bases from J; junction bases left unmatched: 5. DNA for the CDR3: TGTGCCAGCAGTGAGCGGACAGGGGGCGGGGAAAAACTGTTTTTT. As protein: CASSERTGGGEKLFF.

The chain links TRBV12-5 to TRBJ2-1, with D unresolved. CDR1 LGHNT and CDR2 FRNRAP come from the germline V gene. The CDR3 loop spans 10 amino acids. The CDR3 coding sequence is TGTGCCCCGCAGGTCAATGAGCAGTTCTTC. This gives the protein CAPQVNEQFF.

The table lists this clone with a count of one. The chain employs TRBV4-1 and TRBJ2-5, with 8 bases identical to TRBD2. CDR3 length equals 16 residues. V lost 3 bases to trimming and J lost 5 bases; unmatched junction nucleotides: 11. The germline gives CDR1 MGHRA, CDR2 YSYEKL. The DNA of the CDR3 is TGCGCCAGCAGCCATGCCGGCAGGTCTAGCGGGGAGACCCAGTACTTC. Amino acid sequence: CASSHAGRSSGETQYF.

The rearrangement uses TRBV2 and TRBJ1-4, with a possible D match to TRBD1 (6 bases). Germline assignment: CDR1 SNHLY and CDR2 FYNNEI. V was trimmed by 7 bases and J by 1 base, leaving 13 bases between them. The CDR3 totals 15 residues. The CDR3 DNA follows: TGTGCCAGCATTAAACTACAGGGAACTAATGAAAAACTGTTTTTT. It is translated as CASIKLQGTNEKLFF.

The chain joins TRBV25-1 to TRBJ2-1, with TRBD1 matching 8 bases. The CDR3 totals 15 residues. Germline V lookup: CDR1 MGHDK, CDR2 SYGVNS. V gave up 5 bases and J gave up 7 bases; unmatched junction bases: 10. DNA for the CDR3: TGTGCCAGCAGTCCTCGGACAGGGTTGTTAAATGAGCAGTTCTTC. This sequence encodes CASSPRTGLLNEQFF.

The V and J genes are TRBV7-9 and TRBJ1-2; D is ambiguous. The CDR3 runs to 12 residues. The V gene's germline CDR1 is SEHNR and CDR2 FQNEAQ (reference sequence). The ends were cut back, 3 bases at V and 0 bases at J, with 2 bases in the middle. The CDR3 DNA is TGTGCCAGCAGCTTCACTAACTATGGCTACACCTTC. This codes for CASSFTNYGYTF.